This passage covers 20 T cell receptor beta chains from one sample sequenced in a study of cytomegalovirus exposure and HLA in healthy donors. The PCR was carried out with 60 Vbeta primers and 13 Jbeta primers. Sequencing was performed with immunoSEQ multiplex PCR; in TCRdb, only in-frame clones are kept and a portion is missing. The sample lists some 190,000 clones; around 86% were seen once. The specimen was PBMCs. The receptors here all came from a man aged 30 to 45 in good health and CMV-seronegative.

This clone has just a few counts. This chain links TRBV4-2 with TRBJ1-2; TRBD1 matches at 8 bases. There are 15 residues in the CDR3. Germline CDR1 is LGHNA and CDR2 is YNFKEQ. The V gene end was trimmed by 0 bases and the J gene end by 4 bases; junction bases not matched to a gene: 4. CDR3 in amino acids: CASSQDPDRGYGYTF. The DNA for the CDR3 is TGTGCCAGCAGCCAAGATCCTGACAGGGGCTATGGCTACACCTTC.

The gene calls are TRBV4-1 and TRBJ1-5; D is undetermined. Germline assignment: CDR1 MGHRA and CDR2 YSYEKL. V was clipped by 4 bases and J by 0 bases, with 13 bases between them. The CDR3 is 16 amino acids. CDR3 sequence (DNA): TGCGCCAGCAGCCCCCAACCGGGATATAGCAATCAGCCCCAGCATTTT. Translated, it gives CASSPQPGYSNQPQHF.

The rearrangement links TRBV25-1 to TRBJ2-2; D ambiguous. Germline lookup yields CDR1 MGHDK and CDR2 SYGVNS. The CDR3 spans 15 residues. V gave up 5 bases and J gave up 0 bases, with 10 bases separating them. The CDR3 protein is CASSPRLPNTGELFF. The DNA of the CDR3 is TGTGCCAGCAGTCCACGGTTACCGAACACCGGGGAGCTGTTTTTT.

The chain couples TRBV28 to TRBJ1-2; D is undetermined. V shed 4 bases and J shed 8 bases, with 20 bases lying between them. CDR3 length: 15 residues. CDR1 and CDR2 from the germline V gene are MDHEN and SYDVKM. The DNA for the CDR3 is TGTGCCAGCAGTTCGTCGCCGACTGAGGTCAGCGGCTACACCTTC. Its protein is CASSSSPTEVSGYTF.

The chain employs TRBV5-6 and TRBJ2-2; D is undetermined. There are 12 residues in the CDR3. V gave up 4 bases and J gave up 5 bases, with 6 bases separating them. Germline lookup yields CDR1 SGHDT and CDR2 YYEEEE. The CDR3 nucleotides read TGTGCCAGCAGCCCACTAACCGGGGAGCTGTTTTTT. It specifies CASSPLTGELFF.

This chain joins TRBV5-1 and TRBJ1-3; the match to TRBD1 covers 7 bases. Germline loops: CDR1 SGHRS, CDR2 YFSETQ. V shed 4 bases, J shed 4 bases, and the junction held 11 bases outside the gene matches. This CDR3 contains 16 residues. As DNA, the CDR3 is TGCGCCAGCAGCCCGGCCCCGGGACAGATAGGAAACACCATATATTTT. It specifies CASSPAPGQIGNTIYF.

The chain employs TRBV9 and TRBJ2-3; 10 nucleotides match TRBD1. This CDR3 contains 14 residues. V lost 8 bases, J lost 2 bases, and 5 bases stayed unmatched. Germline V gene lookup returns CDR1 SGDLS and CDR2 YYNGEE. CDR3 region: CARPGQGTTDTQYF. CDR3 bases: TGTGCCAGGCCGGGACAGGGGACCACAGATACGCAGTATTTT.

This sequence joins TRBV10-3 and TRBJ2-5; 7 bases fit TRBD2. The J call is uncertain, as TRBJ2-7 better fits the DNA end. CDR3 size: 14 residues. CDR1 ENHRY and CDR2 SYGVKD come from the germline V gene. The CDR3 loop is CAISESGGVYEQYF. CDR3 coding DNA: TGTGCCATCAGTGAGTCGGGGGGGGTCTACGAGCAGTACTTC.

The CDR3 DNA follows: TGTGCCAGCAGCTTGCTCCCGGGATCGGTCACAGATACGCAGTATTTT. Protein product: CASSLLPGSVTDTQYF. The chain recombines TRBV11-2 with TRBJ2-3; tentative D call: TRBD2 (5 bases). CDR1 and CDR2 (germline): SGHAT, FQNNGV. Trimming cost V 3 bases and J 2 bases, with 15 bases left between them. The CDR3 is 16 amino acids.

V usage is TRBV7-2 and J usage is TRBJ1-1, with 11 bases that match TRBD1. Germline V gene lookup returns CDR1 SGHTA and CDR2 FQGNSA. Losses at the gene ends were 1 base for V and 3 bases for J; bases not matched to a gene: 1. CDR3 length equals 15 residues. The DNA for the CDR3 is TGTGCCAGCAGCTTAGGGACAGGGGGCGACACTGAAGCTTTCTTT. It yields the protein CASSLGTGGDTEAFF.

The V and J genes are TRBV28 and TRBJ1-3; D unresolved. Trimming removed 6 bases from V and 4 bases from J, with 16 bases in between. Germline V gene data show CDR1 as MDHEN and CDR2 as SYDVKM. This CDR3 spans 15 amino acids. In DNA form, the CDR3 reads TGTGCCAGCAGGTCTGGCGGTCCGGGAGGAAACACCATATATTTT. This sequence encodes CASRSGGPGGNTIYF. Full variable domain (missing parts from reference TRBV28 and TRBJ1-3): DVKVTQSSRYLVKRTGEKVFLECVQDMDHENMFWYRQDPGLGLRLIYFSYDVKMKEKGDIPEGYSVSREKKERFSLILESASTNQTSMYLCASRSGGPGGNTIYFGEGSWLTVV.

This clone was seen only a few times. This chain joins TRBV2 and TRBJ2-7; tentative D call: TRBD1 (6 bases). Per the germline V gene, CDR1 is SNHLY and CDR2 is FYNNEI. The CDR3 covers 13 residues. Trimming removed 6 bases from V and 1 base from J, with 10 bases in between. This CDR3 reads CASRPGESYEQYF. CDR3 DNA sequence: TGTGCCAGCAGGCCAGGGGAGTCCTACGAGCAGTACTTC.

The chain is built from TRBV4-2 and TRBJ2-7; 9 bases agree with TRBD1. Trimming took 2 bases from V and 5 from J; bases not matched to a gene: 7. This CDR3 contains 15 residues. In germline, CDR1 is LGHNA, CDR2 YNFKEQ. The CDR3 spells CASSQTGQGVHEQYF. The CDR3, as DNA: TGTGCCAGCAGCCAAACGGGACAGGGTGTACACGAGCAGTACTTC.

V and J are TRBV4-3 and TRBJ1-2; D is unclear. V was trimmed by 0 bases and J by 4 bases, leaving 12 bases between them. This CDR3 is built from 15 residues. The germline V gene has CDR1 LGHNA and CDR2 YSLEER. For the CDR3, the DNA is TGCGCCAGCAGCCAAGACAGGAACATCTTCTATGGCTACACCTTC. Translated: CASSQDRNIFYGYTF.

The rearrangement joins TRBV27 to TRBJ2-1, with D perhaps matching TRBD2 (7 bases). Germline V gene sequence: CDR1 MNHEY, CDR2 SMNVEV (reference sequence). V was clipped by 5 bases and J by 12 bases, with 17 bases between them. The CDR3 is 13 amino acids. CDR3: CASSTTDRTRQFF. DNA for the CDR3: TGTGCCAGCAGTACAACTGACAGGACTAGGCAGTTCTTC.

The V and J genes are TRBV5-1 and TRBJ2-5; 9 nucleotides agree with TRBD1. Per germline, CDR1 SGHRS and CDR2 YFSETQ. V shed 1 base and J 7 bases; nucleotides not matched to a gene: 8. This CDR3 contains 15 residues. The CDR3 DNA reads TGCGCCAGCAGCTTGTCGGGACAGGGTGCCGGGACCCAGTACTTC. Translating gives CASSLSGQGAGTQYF.

The chain is built from TRBV10-2 and TRBJ1-1, with D possibly TRBD1 on 6 matching bases. Between the trimmed V and J ends, which lost 5 bases and 4 bases, there was a span of 11 bases. Germline CDR1 reads WSHSY; CDR2 reads SAAADI. The CDR3 is made up of 13 amino acids. In nucleotides, the CDR3 is TGCGCCAGCAGTTTGACAGGCGTCACTGAAGCTTTCTTT. It codes for CASSLTGVTEAFF.

The rearrangement links TRBV7-2 to TRBJ2-6; the D gene is possibly TRBD2 (6 bases). Germline V gene lookup returns CDR1 SGHTA and CDR2 FQGNSA. This CDR3 contains 17 residues. V shed 5 bases and J shed 2 bases, with 16 bases lying between them. DNA of the CDR3: TGTGCCAGCAGCCTACGGGGGAGGACTGCTGGGGCCAACGTCCTGACTTTC. It encodes CASSLRGRTAGANVLTF.

The rearrangement joins TRBV27 to TRBJ2-1; D gene ambiguous. Trimming pared 3 bases from V and 7 bases from J, leaving 13 bases between. Looked up from germline, CDR1 is MNHEY and CDR2 is SMNVEV (reference sequence). The CDR3 spans 14 residues. The chain's CDR3 is CASSFSRLRNEQFF. In nucleotides, the CDR3 is TGTGCCAGCAGTTTTTCGCGACTTAGAAATGAGCAGTTCTTC.

The gene calls are TRBV9 and TRBJ2-1; D remains ambiguous. The CDR3 loop spans 14 amino acids. Germline CDR1 is SGDLS and CDR2 is YYNGEE. V lost 3 bases, J lost 7 bases, and 14 bases lay in between. CDR3 protein: CASSAGPTLNEQFF. DNA of the CDR3: TGTGCCAGCAGCGCCGGCCCGACTCTAAATGAGCAGTTCTTC.